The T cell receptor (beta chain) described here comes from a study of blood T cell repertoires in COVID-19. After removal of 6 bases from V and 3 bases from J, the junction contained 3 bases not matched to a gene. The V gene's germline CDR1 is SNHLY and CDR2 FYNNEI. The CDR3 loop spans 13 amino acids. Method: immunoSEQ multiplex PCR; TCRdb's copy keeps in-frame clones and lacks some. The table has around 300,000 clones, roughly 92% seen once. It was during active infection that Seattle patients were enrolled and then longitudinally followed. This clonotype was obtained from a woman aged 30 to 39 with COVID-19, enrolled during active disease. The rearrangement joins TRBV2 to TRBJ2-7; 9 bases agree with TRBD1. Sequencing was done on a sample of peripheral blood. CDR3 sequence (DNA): TGTGCCAGCAGGGACAGGGGTAACTACGAGCAGTACTTC. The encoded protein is CASRDRGNYEQYF. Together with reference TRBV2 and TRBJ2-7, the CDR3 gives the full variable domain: EPEVTQTPSHQVTQMGQEVILRCVPISNHLYFYWYRQILGQKVEFLVSFYNNEISEKSEIFDDQFSVERPDGSNFTLKIRSTKLEDSAMYFCASRDRGNYEQYFGPGTRLTVT.